This T cell receptor (beta chain) is from a study of blood T cell repertoires in COVID-19 (TCRdb year 2020). For context, the study as a whole: The collaborator samples originated in the United States, Italy and Spain and spanned the acute and convalescent phases of COVID-19. Subjects who had been exposed to COVID-19, were actively infected with it, or had recovered from it provided the deeply sampled blood TCRbeta repertoires that made up the dataset. Where available, HLA class I and class II types were obtained from metadata supplied by the sample provider rather than from assay-based typing. The samples were drawn from two sources: the first 160 participants of the ongoing ImmuneRACE study, and 1,000 to 1,500 subjects contributed by 6 global collaborators. The prospective study material was composed of cDNA or gDNA derived from T cells, B-cell-depleted T cells, or PBMCs. Nearly every sample came with metadata listing a de-identified subject ID, COVID-19 status, age in years and sex. A freely available public database, intended as a resource for researchers studying the immune response to SARS-CoV-2, is where the repertoires were released. The paper as a whole reports these results and caveats: Clinical and demographic metadata were provided uncurated, with the amount varying by source and participant.

The V end loses 3 bases and the J end loses 5 bases, and a stretch of 6 bases separates them. The CDR3 holds 11 amino acids from the cysteine to the phenylalanine. Only the CDR3 region is kept as DNA, spanning 33 bases read in frame from base 1. CDR1 and CDR2 (GTSNPN, SVGIG) derive from the germline V gene (reference sequence). About this clone: What antigen it recognizes has not been identified. Base qualities are missing; no much larger clone stands one base away.

TCRbeta CDR3 regions were amplified from genomic DNA using the immunoSEQ Assay, a bias-controlled multiplex PCR. The original pipeline was this. The number of nucleated cells in each sample was estimated by amplification of reference gene primers within the assay. To quantify the absolute abundance of each unique TCRbeta CDR3 rearrangement, sequence reads were collapsed and filtered. For each sample, productive Simpson clonality was calculated as the square root of Simpson's diversity index across productive rearrangements. The table was pulled from immuneACCESS by TCRdb, which kept in-frame rearrangements only. Such tables lose some clones; where checked, under half of the loss comes from unresolved V genes, and the rest has no known cause. V and J calls and clone size are as listed in that table; D and trimming were resolved from the DNA. The table for this sample lists around 160,000 clones; roughly 90% of them were counted only once. Approximately 3% of the sample belongs to the ten largest clones.

Collaborating institutions collected whole blood in K2EDTA tubes following their own protocols. Collaborator samples were shipped for TCRbeta analysis as frozen whole blood, isolated PBMCs, or DNA extracted from either sample type. This TCR derives from a man aged 55 to 69 with acute or convalescent COVID-19. The sequenced material came from peripheral blood. In this chain, TRBV30 is recombined with TRBJ2-3; the D gene cannot be named for sure. The CDR3 protein sequence reads: CAWSLLDTQYF. The nucleotide sequence is given as TGTGCCTGGAGCCTCTTAGATACGCAGTATTTT. With all but the CDR3 taken from the reference TRBV30 and TRBJ2-3 genes, the full variable domain is: SQTIHQWPATLVQPVGSPLSLECTVEGTSNPNLYWYRQAAGRGLQLLFYSVGIGQISSEVPQNLSASRPQDRQFILSSKKLLLSDSGFYLCAWSLLDTQYFGPGTRLTVL.